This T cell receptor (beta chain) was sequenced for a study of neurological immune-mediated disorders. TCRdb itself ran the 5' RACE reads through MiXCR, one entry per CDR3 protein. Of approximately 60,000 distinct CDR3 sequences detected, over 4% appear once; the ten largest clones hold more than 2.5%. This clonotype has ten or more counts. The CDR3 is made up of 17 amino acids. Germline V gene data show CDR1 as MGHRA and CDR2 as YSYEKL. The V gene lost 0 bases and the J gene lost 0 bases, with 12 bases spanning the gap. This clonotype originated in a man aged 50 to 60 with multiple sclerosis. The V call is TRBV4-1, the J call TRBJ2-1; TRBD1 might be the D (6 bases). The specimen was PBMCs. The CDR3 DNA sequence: TGCGCCAGCAGCCAAGAACCGACAGGCTCCTCCTACAATGAGCAGTTCTTC. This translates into CASSQEPTGSSYNEQFF.